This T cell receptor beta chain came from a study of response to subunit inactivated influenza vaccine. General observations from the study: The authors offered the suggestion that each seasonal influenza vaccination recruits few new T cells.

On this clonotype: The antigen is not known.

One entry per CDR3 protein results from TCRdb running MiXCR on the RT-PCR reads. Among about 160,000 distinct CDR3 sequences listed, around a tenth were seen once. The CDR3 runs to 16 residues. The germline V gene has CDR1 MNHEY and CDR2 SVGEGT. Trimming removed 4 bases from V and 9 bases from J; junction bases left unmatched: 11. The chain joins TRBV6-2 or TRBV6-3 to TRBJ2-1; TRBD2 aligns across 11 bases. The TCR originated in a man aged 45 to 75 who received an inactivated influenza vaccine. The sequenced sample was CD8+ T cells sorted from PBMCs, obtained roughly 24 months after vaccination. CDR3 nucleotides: TGTGCCAGCAGTTTGTTTAGCGGGAGGGCCCTTGGTGAGCAGTTCTTC. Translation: CASSLFSGRALGEQFF.